Shown below are 3 T cell receptor beta chains from a single sample sequenced in a study of OX40 agonist ivuxolimab in advanced cancers. The table came from immunoSEQ multiplex PCR; TCRdb's copy has only in-frame clones and leaves some out. The sample lists 100,000 to 150,000 clones; roughly 90% were seen once. The sequenced sample was CD4+ or CD8+ T cells sorted from blood, obtained in a trial of the OX40 agonist ivuxolimab. These receptors all come from an adult with an advanced solid tumor such as melanoma, head and neck, liver or kidney cancer.

The V and J genes are TRBV11-2 and TRBJ2-3, with 11 nucleotides matching TRBD1. The CDR3 runs 18 residues. V lost 3 bases and J lost 5; bases outside the gene matches: 13. Germline CDR1 reads SGHAT; CDR2 reads FQNNGV. As DNA, the CDR3 is TGTGCCAGCAGCTTCAGCACCTGGACAGGGGGCGCCGGAGATACGCAGTATTTT. This translates into CASSFSTWTGGAGDTQYF.

The chain has TRBV27 and TRBJ2-7; no clear D gene. CDR1 MNHEY and CDR2 SMNVEV come from the germline V gene (reference sequence). The CDR3 spans 16 residues. Trimming removed 3 bases at V and 1 base at J, with 16 bases between. CDR3 sequence reads: CASSFPPRTPSYEQYF. The CDR3, as DNA: TGTGCCAGCAGTTTCCCCCCCCGCACGCCGTCCTACGAGCAGTACTTC.

The chain links TRBV6-1 to TRBJ2-5, with D perhaps matching TRBD2 (7 bases). The ends were cut back, 10 bases at V and 1 base at J, with 13 bases in the middle. This CDR3 is built from 13 residues. The germline V gene has CDR1 MNHNS and CDR2 SASEGT. In DNA form, the CDR3 reads TGTGCCACCCAAAGGGGGGGCCAAGAGACCCAGTACTTC. Translating gives CATQRGGQETQYF.